A single sample is the source of the 8 T cell receptor beta chains below, sequenced in a study of blood T cell repertoires in COVID-19. Repertoires were generated with immunoSEQ multiplex PCR, while TCRdb's copy carries only in-frame clones and drops some. The sample yields about 80,000 clones, around 81% seen once. Sequences were obtained from peripheral blood. These receptors came from a human donor in a cohort sampled during active COVID-19.

The V and J genes are TRBV30 and TRBJ2-7, with a possible D match to TRBD2 (5 bases). CDR3 length equals 11 residues. Germline V gene data show CDR1 as GTSNPN and CDR2 as SVGIG (reference sequence). The V end lost 3 bases, the J end lost 9 bases, and 12 bases lay between the germline ends. For the CDR3, the DNA is TGTGCCTGGAGCGCCCTAGGAGGGCAGTACTTC. It yields the protein CAWSALGGQYF.

The chain couples TRBV19 to TRBJ1-1; 8 bases match TRBD1. Germline values: CDR1 LNHDA, CDR2 SQIVND (reference sequence). The V gene end was trimmed by 4 bases and the J gene end by 3 bases; junction bases not matched to a gene: 10. The CDR3 is made up of 16 amino acids. CDR3 sequence: CASSTPLPGGYTEAFF. The CDR3, as DNA: TGTGCCAGTAGTACCCCCTTGCCAGGGGGCTACACTGAAGCTTTCTTT.

The V gene is TRBV18, the J gene TRBJ2-5, with D unresolved. The ends were cut back, 2 bases at V and 3 bases at J, with 4 bases in the middle. Germline CDR1 KGHSH, CDR2 LQKENI. The CDR3 is made up of 12 amino acids. In DNA form, the CDR3 reads TGTGCCAGCTCACCAATAGAAGAGACCCAGTACTTC. Translation gives CASSPIEETQYF.

This chain connects TRBV6-2 or TRBV6-3 to TRBJ2-1; 14 positions agree with TRBD2. Trimming took 6 bases from V and 5 from J; bases not matched to a gene: 6. CDR1 and CDR2 (germline): MNHEY, SVGEGT. The CDR3 is made up of 16 amino acids. CDR3: CASSPGLAGGHNEQFF. CDR3 sequence (DNA): TGTGCCAGCAGCCCCGGACTAGCGGGAGGCCACAATGAGCAGTTCTTC.

The V call is TRBV5-6, the J call TRBJ1-2; D possibly corresponds to TRBD1 (6 bases). The CDR3 has 12 amino acids. The V end was cut by 0 bases, the J end by 11 bases, with 11 bases between. In germline, CDR1 is SGHDT, CDR2 YYEEEE. The CDR3 here is CASSLDRVGYTF. CDR3 nucleotides: TGTGCCAGCAGCTTGGACAGGGTTGGTTACACCTTC.

This clone was found a few times. The V gene is TRBV5-1, the J gene TRBJ2-2; 12 bases map to TRBD2. J lost 6 bases, V lost 4 bases, and 7 bases had no gene match. Germline loops: CDR1 SGHRS, CDR2 YFSETQ. This CDR3 spans 16 amino acids. The CDR3 sequence is CASSSQTSGSSGELFF. CDR3 nucleotide sequence: TGCGCCAGCAGCAGCCAGACTAGCGGGAGTTCCGGGGAGCTGTTTTTT.

The J gene is TRBJ2-5, the V gene TRBV7-2, with TRBD1 identical over 8 bases. After removal of 5 bases from V and 5 bases from J, the junction contained 4 bases not matched to a gene. The CDR3 runs 13 residues. CDR1 and CDR2 from the germline V gene are SGHTA and FQGNSA. In DNA, the CDR3 is TGTGCCAGCAGCGGCCGACAGGGGGAGACCCAGTACTTC. Its translation: CASSGRQGETQYF.

This sequence joins TRBV7-9 and TRBJ2-1; TRBD1 agrees at 8 bases. The J segment lost 2 bases and the V segment lost 5 bases, leaving 5 bases of the junction unmatched. CDR1 is SEHNR and CDR2 is FQNEAQ in the germline V gene (reference sequence). The CDR3 runs 15 residues. CDR3: CASSPGQGTYNEQFF. For the CDR3, the DNA is TGTGCCAGCAGCCCCGGACAGGGAACCTACAATGAGCAGTTCTTC.